This T cell receptor (beta chain) stems from a study of monozygotic twins with cystic fibrosis. Across the study: Around 3 micrograms of fragmented DNA underwent 15 PCR cycles for library preparation.

Sequenced by immunoSEQ multiplex PCR; TCRdb stores in-frame clones only, minus some. The sample lists approximately 7,500 clones, about 93% occurring once. This clonotype originated in a boy aged 2 to 9 with cystic fibrosis. Material: blood.

CDR3 nucleotide sequence: TGCGCCAGCAGCTTGGGAGTCGACTATGGCTACACCTTC. Translating gives CASSLGVDYGYTF. The rearrangement uses TRBV5-1 and TRBJ1-2, with D unresolved. CDR1 SGHRS and CDR2 YFSETQ come from the germline V gene. The CDR3 is made up of 13 amino acids. Between the trimmed V and J ends, which lost 0 bases and 3 bases, there was a span of 6 bases. Supplemented by reference TRBV5-1 and TRBJ1-2, the full variable domain reads KAGVTQTPRYLIKTRGQQVTLSCSPISGHRSVSWYQQTPGQGLQFLFEYFSETQRNKGNFPGRFSGRQFSNSRSEMNVSTLELGDSALYLCASSLGVDYGYTFGSGTRLTVV.